This T cell receptor beta chain was sequenced in a study of T cells in Graves' hyperthyroidism and ophthalmopathy. From RNA transcripts, TCR beta CDR3 regions were amplified. When the TCR CDR3 underwent first-round RT-PCR, the HTBI primer set was used. TCRdb recomputed calls from the multiplex PCR reads with MiXCR, one row per CDR3 protein. This sample yields around 420,000 distinct CDR3 sequences, of which more than 15% are seen a single time; roughly 15% belongs to the top ten. Germline-derived CDR1 and CDR2 are MNHNS and SASEGT. Trimming stripped 6 bases from V and 3 bases from J, with 6 bases between. The CDR3 length is 11 residues.

The receptor was derived from a woman aged 18-35 years with Graves' hyperthyroidism. The chain combines TRBV6-1 with TRBJ2-7; no definite D call. Sequenced input: blood. The CDR3 bases are TGTGCCAGCAGGTTCGACTACGAGCAGTACTTC. It codes for CASRFDYEQYF.